These 27 T cell receptor beta chains came from one sample sequenced in a study of technical replicates of blood from a few donors. Produced via immunoSEQ multiplex PCR; TCRdb's table is partial and in-frame only. The sample shows under 15,000 clones, 85% to 95% of them seen only once. What was sequenced was PBMCs. The receptors come from a human donor in good health.

The gene calls are TRBV10-2 and TRBJ1-1; unclear D gene. Trimming cost V 4 bases and J 4 bases, with 19 bases left between them. This CDR3 region has 16 residues. Germline V gene sequence: CDR1 WSHSY, CDR2 SAAADI. The CDR3 here is CASSGLTSKASTEAFF. CDR3 in DNA: TGCGCCAGCAGTGGACTGACTTCCAAGGCCAGCACTGAAGCTTTCTTT.

V gene TRBV19 combines with J gene TRBJ1-1; D is unresolved. Germline CDR1 and CDR2: LNHDA and SQIVND (reference sequence). The CDR3 spans 13 residues. Trimming left V 5 bases short and J 5 bases short, with 12 bases between. The CDR3 DNA reads TGTGCCAGTAGTGCAGGTCAGAAGACTGAAGCTTTCTTT. Its translation is CASSAGQKTEAFF.

The rearrangement links TRBV7-3 to TRBJ2-7; 8 bases align to TRBD1. V lost 0 bases to trimming and J lost 5 bases; unmatched junction nucleotides: 12. The CDR3 contains 17 residues. Germline lookup yields CDR1 SGHTA and CDR2 FQGTGA. The CDR3, as DNA: TGTGCCAGCAGCTTAACGGGTGTACAGGGGGTAACCAACGAGCAGTACTTC. Protein sequence: CASSLTGVQGVTNEQYF.

CDR3 sequence reads: CASSPGSNTGELFF. The CDR3 DNA reads as TGTGCCAGCTCACCGGGCTCAAACACCGGGGAGCTGTTTTTT. The chain joins TRBV18 to TRBJ2-2; D unresolved. The V end was cut by 3 bases, the J end by 2 bases, with 7 bases between. This CDR3 comprises 14 residues. Germline V gene sequence: CDR1 KGHSH, CDR2 LQKENI.

The chain recombines TRBV5-4 with TRBJ2-3; 10 nucleotides align to TRBD1. The length of the CDR3 is 15 residues. V shed 4 bases, J shed 6 bases, and the junction held 8 bases outside the gene matches. Germline CDR1 is SGHNT and CDR2 is YYREEE (reference sequence). For the CDR3, the DNA is TGTGCCAGCAGCCGCGGGACAGGGGATCTGGATACGCAGTATTTT. As protein: CASSRGTGDLDTQYF. Full variable domain (rest looked up from reference TRBV5-4 and TRBJ2-3): ETGVTQSPTHLIKTRGQQVTLRCSSQSGHNTVSWYQQALGQGPQFIFQYYREEENGRGNFPPRFSGLQFPNYSSELNVNALELDDSALYLCASSRGTGDLDTQYFGPGTRLTVL.

The rearrangement uses TRBV5-4 and TRBJ1-2, with D possibly being TRBD1 (6 bases). V lost 1 base to trimming and J lost 4 bases, with 14 bases between them. CDR3 length: 15 residues. Germline V gives CDR1 SGHNT, CDR2 YYREEE (reference sequence). The CDR3 DNA follows: TGTGCCAGCAGCTTGATTAGGGGGGGATTCTATGGCTACACCTTC. Translation: CASSLIRGGFYGYTF.

The chain combines TRBV9 with TRBJ1-1; 7 nucleotides align to TRBD1. Unmatched junction bases numbered 7, after V lost 4 bases and J lost 1 base. CDR3 length: 15 residues. Germline assignment: CDR1 SGDLS and CDR2 YYNGEE. CDR3 protein: CASSLSGQSNTEAFF. In DNA, the CDR3 is TGTGCCAGCAGCCTATCGGGACAGTCGAACACTGAAGCTTTCTTT.

V and J are TRBV28 and TRBJ2-7; D possibly corresponds to TRBD1 (5 bases). Germline V gene sequence: CDR1 MDHEN, CDR2 SYDVKM. Deletions cut 5 bases from V and 2 bases from J, with 10 bases between. This CDR3 has 13 residues. Here the CDR3 reads CASSGAFTYEQYF. In DNA form, the CDR3 reads TGTGCCAGCAGTGGGGCCTTTACCTACGAGCAGTACTTC.

The rearrangement joins TRBV5-6 to TRBJ2-1, with unresolved D. V was trimmed by 2 bases and J by 4 bases, leaving 4 bases between them. The CDR3 has 12 amino acids. Germline assignment: CDR1 SGHDT and CDR2 YYEEEE. The CDR3 reads CASSFYYNEQFF. The CDR3 coding sequence is TGTGCCAGCAGCTTCTATTACAATGAGCAGTTCTTC. Variable domain in full (rest from reference TRBV5-6 and TRBJ2-1): DAGVTQSPTHLIKTRGQQVTLRCSPKSGHDTVSWYQQALGQGPQFIFQYYEEEERQRGNFPDRFSGHQFPNYSSELNVNALLLGDSALYLCASSFYYNEQFFGPGTRLTVL.

The chain recombines TRBV10-3 with TRBJ1-1; no firm D call. Germline V gives CDR1 ENHRY, CDR2 SYGVKD. The ends were cut back, 0 bases at V and 8 bases at J, with 16 bases in the middle. The CDR3 spans 15 residues. The CDR3 coding sequence is TGTGCCATCAGTGAGTCCAGCGCCAGGAGGCTGGAAGCTTTCTTT. This codes for CAISESSARRLEAFF.

This chain links TRBV19 with TRBJ1-1; D remains unclear. The germline V gene has CDR1 LNHDA and CDR2 SQIVND (reference sequence). CDR3 length equals 18 residues. Trimming left V 0 bases short and J 0 bases short, with 17 bases between. Here the CDR3 reads CASSIESGSNLMNTEAFF. CDR3 nucleotides: TGTGCCAGTAGTATAGAGTCGGGGTCAAACCTCATGAACACTGAAGCTTTCTTT.

A word on this clone: One junction end disagrees with the germline gene, perhaps due to a read error. The gene calls are TRBV13 and TRBJ2-7; tentative D call: TRBD2 (6 bases). The germline V gene has CDR1 PRHDT and CDR2 FYEKMQ (reference sequence). This CDR3 has 14 residues. CDR3 sequence reads: CASSLGPGLVEQYF. The CDR3 DNA sequence: TGTGCCAGCAGCCTAGGACCGGGACTGGTCGAGCAGTACTTC.

This chain connects TRBV10-3 to TRBJ2-7, with TRBD1 matching over 7 bases. The germline CDR1 and CDR2 sequences are ENHRY and SYGVKD. CDR3 length equals 14 residues. V dropped 9 bases and J dropped 0; count of bases not matched to a gene: 8. CDR3 sequence (DNA): TGTGCCATTCGACTGGGACAGAGCTCCTACGAGCAGTACTTC. It specifies CAIRLGQSSYEQYF.

This chain joins TRBV7-2 and TRBJ1-5; tentatively, D is TRBD1 (6 bases). CDR3 length: 13 amino acids. CDR1 SGHTA and CDR2 FQGNSA come from the germline V gene. V was trimmed by 5 bases and J by 7 bases, leaving 12 bases between them. The CDR3 loop is CASSLQGWQPQHF. CDR3 coding DNA: TGTGCCAGCAGCCTGCAGGGGTGGCAGCCCCAGCATTTT. Using reference TRBV7-2 and TRBJ1-5 for the parts outside the CDR3, the full variable domain is GAGVSQSPSNKVTEKGKDVELRCDPISGHTALYWYRQSLGQGLEFLIYFQGNSAPDKSGLPSDRFSAERTGGSVSTLTIQRTQQEDSAVYLCASSLQGWQPQHFGDGTRLSIL.

V and J are TRBV6-1 and TRBJ2-2, with 9 bases that match TRBD1. With V trimmed by 5 bases and J by 5 bases, 6 bases remained unmatched. Germline V gives CDR1 MNHNS, CDR2 SASEGT. The CDR3 has 15 amino acids. The CDR3 protein is CASSSNRGRTGELFF. DNA of the CDR3: TGTGCCAGCAGTTCGAACAGGGGGCGAACCGGGGAGCTGTTTTTT.

V gene TRBV9 combines with J gene TRBJ1-1; weak D call: TRBD1 (5 bases). The V gene's germline CDR1 is SGDLS and CDR2 YYNGEE. The CDR3 extends over 14 amino acids. Trimming left V 2 bases short and J 1 base short, with 9 bases between. CDR3 DNA sequence: TGTGCCAGCAGCGTCAGGGTGGCGAACACTGAAGCTTTCTTT. Protein sequence: CASSVRVANTEAFF.

This chain uses TRBV29-1 with TRBJ2-1, with 8 bases lining up with TRBD1. Germline V gene data show CDR1 as SQVTM and CDR2 as ANQGSEA. CDR3 length equals 11 residues. V trimming: 6 bases; J trimming: 8 bases; junction bases outside the gene matches: 3. The CDR3 nucleotides read TGCAGCGTAGACAGGGGTTATGAGCAGTTCTTC. It translates to CSVDRGYEQFF.

The chain uses TRBV6-6 and TRBJ1-1, with 8 positions matching TRBD1. The V gene's germline CDR1 is MNHNY and CDR2 SVGAGI (reference sequence). Trimming removed 8 bases from V and 7 bases from J; junction bases left unmatched: 12. The CDR3 runs to 14 residues. The CDR3 DNA is TGTGCCAGCGCGCAAGCAGGGGGCGGAGTTGAAGCTTTCTTT. Translating it yields CASAQAGGGVEAFF.

J is TRBJ2-7 and V is TRBV7-9; 7 bases map to TRBD1. Germline-derived CDR1 and CDR2 are SEHNR and FQNEAQ (reference sequence). This CDR3 comprises 19 residues. The V gene end was trimmed by 5 bases and the J gene end by 2 bases; junction bases not matched to a gene: 21. The CDR3 DNA sequence: TGTGCCAGCAGCCCCCAAGGCTACAGGGGCCCCCCGAGGGCCTACGAGCAGTACTTC. Encoded protein: CASSPQGYRGPPRAYEQYF.

The chain uses TRBV5-1 and TRBJ2-7; D may be TRBD2 (5 bases). Trimming cost V 0 bases and J 3 bases, with 10 bases left between them. Germline CDR1 is SGHRS and CDR2 is YFSETQ. The CDR3 runs 14 residues. CDR3 amino acids: CASSLAGIGYEQYF. CDR3 DNA sequence: TGCGCCAGCAGCTTGGCGGGAATTGGCTACGAGCAGTACTTC.

The chain employs TRBV10-3 and TRBJ1-5; D is possibly TRBD1 (5 bases). V lost 4 bases and J 5 bases, leaving 12 bases between the germline ends. This CDR3 region has 14 residues. Germline lookup yields CDR1 ENHRY and CDR2 SYGVKD. CDR3 amino acids: CAISGTGGDQPQHF. The CDR3 DNA reads TGTGCCATCAGTGGGACGGGAGGGGATCAGCCCCAGCATTTT.

The chain uses TRBV28 and TRBJ2-7; 10 bases match TRBD2. V lost 5 bases and J lost 13; bases outside the gene matches: 14. The CDR3 runs to 14 residues. The germline V gene has CDR1 MDHEN and CDR2 SYDVKM. This CDR3 reads CASSQGTSVPPTYF. DNA of the CDR3: TGTGCCAGCAGTCAGGGGACTAGCGTACCTCCTACTTACTTC.

This clone came up a few times. CDR3 residues: CASSWTGGTEAFF. The CDR3 DNA follows: TGTGCCAGCAGTTGGACAGGCGGGACTGAAGCTTTCTTT. The chain recombines TRBV27 with TRBJ1-1, with 7 bases that match TRBD1. The V segment lost 4 bases and the J segment 5 bases; nucleotides outside the gene matches: 4. The CDR3 runs to 13 residues. The germline gives CDR1 MNHEY, CDR2 SMNVEV (reference sequence).

The chain joins TRBV7-9 to TRBJ2-5; the match to TRBD2 covers 8 bases. This CDR3 is built from 14 residues. Germline V lookup: CDR1 SEHNR, CDR2 FQNEAQ (reference sequence). With V trimmed by 4 bases and J by 2 bases, 3 bases remained unmatched. The CDR3 nucleotides read TGTGCCAGCAGCTCCCCGGGGGGGCAAGAGACCCAGTACTTC. It is translated as CASSSPGGQETQYF.

The V and J genes are TRBV28 and TRBJ2-6; 12 bases align to TRBD1. The trim removed 6 bases at V and 5 bases at J, leaving 8 bases unmatched. The CDR3 totals 17 residues. Germline V gene data show CDR1 as MDHEN and CDR2 as SYDVKM. The CDR3 DNA follows: TGTGCCAGCAGGCCCGGGACAGGGGGCGGTAGGGCCAACGTCCTGACTTTC. Translation gives CASRPGTGGGRANVLTF.

The V gene is TRBV5-4, the J gene TRBJ2-4, with D unclear. The CDR3 extends over 12 amino acids. Trimming removed 4 bases from V and 5 bases from J, with 7 bases in between. Germline values: CDR1 SGHNT, CDR2 YYREEE (reference sequence). As DNA, the CDR3 is TGTGCCAGCAGCCCGGCGGAAAACATTCAGTACTTC. This sequence encodes CASSPAENIQYF.

The rearrangement links TRBV19 to TRBJ2-7; D not resolved. V was shortened by 6 bases and J by 1 base, with 7 bases between the two germline ends. The CDR3 contains 12 residues. Germline values: CDR1 LNHDA, CDR2 SQIVND (reference sequence). The CDR3 here is CASSGGSYEQYF. The CDR3 DNA reads as TGTGCCAGTAGCGGTGGTTCCTACGAGCAGTACTTC.